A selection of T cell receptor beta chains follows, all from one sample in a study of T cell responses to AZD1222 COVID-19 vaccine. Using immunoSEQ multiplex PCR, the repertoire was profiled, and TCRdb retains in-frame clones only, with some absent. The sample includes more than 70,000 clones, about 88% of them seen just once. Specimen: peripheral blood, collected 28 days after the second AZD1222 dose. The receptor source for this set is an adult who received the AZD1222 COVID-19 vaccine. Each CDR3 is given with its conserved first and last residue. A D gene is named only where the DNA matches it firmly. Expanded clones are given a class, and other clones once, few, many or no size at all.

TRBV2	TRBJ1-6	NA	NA	TGTGCCAGCAAACTAGACGGTTCACCCCTCCACTTT	CASKLDGSPLHF
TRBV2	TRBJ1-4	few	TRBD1	TGTGCCAGCAGCGACAGGGATTTGGATGAAAAACTGTTTTTT	CASSDRDLDEKLFF
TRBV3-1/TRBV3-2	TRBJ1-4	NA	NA	TGTGCCAGCAGCCAAGGAGGTTGGGGGAATGAAAAACTGTTTTTT	CASSQGGWGNEKLFF
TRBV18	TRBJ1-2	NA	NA	TGTGCCAGCTCACCTCCTAGCGCGACTAACTATGGCTACACCTTC	CASSPPSATNYGYTF
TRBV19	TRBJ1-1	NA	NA	TGTGCCAGTACTGACAGGACCACTGAAGCTTTCTTT	CASTDRTTEAFF
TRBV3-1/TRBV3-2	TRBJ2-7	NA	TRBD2	TGTGCCAGCAGCCAAGTTCGCACTAGCGGTTACGAGCAGTACTTC	CASSQVRTSGYEQYF
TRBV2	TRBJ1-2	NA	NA	TGTGCCAGCAGTGAATTCGCAGGGCCAACGCATGGCTACACCTTC	CASSEFAGPTHGYTF
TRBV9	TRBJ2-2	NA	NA	TGTGCCAGCAGCTCCCATCAAGTCCGCGGGCGGGAGCTGTTTTTT	CASSSHQVRGRELFF
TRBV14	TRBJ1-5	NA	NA	TGTGCCAGCAGCCAGGGTCTAAATCAGCCCCAGCATTTT	CASSQGLNQPQHF
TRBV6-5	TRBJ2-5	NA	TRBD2	TGTGCCAGCAGTTCCCGCGGGGGGAGACAAGAGACCCAGTACTTC	CASSSRGGRQETQYF
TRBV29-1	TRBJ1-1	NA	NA	TGCAGCGTTGAGCGTCAGCTACGGACTGAAGCTTTCTTT	CSVERQLRTEAFF
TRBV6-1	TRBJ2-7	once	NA	TGTGCCAGCAGTGACACGGCTCGGGAGCAGTACTTC	CASSDTAREQYF
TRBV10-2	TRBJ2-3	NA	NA	TGCGCCAGCAGTGAATGGGGTAGCACAGATACGCAGTATTTT	CASSEWGSTDTQYF
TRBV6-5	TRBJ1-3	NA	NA	TGTGCCAGCAGTTACTCGGGAGGAAACACCATATATTTT	CASSYSGGNTIYF